This TCR beta chain was identified in a study of cytotoxic CD8 clonotypes in ibrutinib-treated CLL. Study context: Across the patients, around 10 were relapsed/refractory, roughly 14 treatment-naive and under 18 IGHV unmutated. Samples averaged roughly 260,000 productive templates and 80,000 to 100,000 productive rearrangements. Study results and limitations: Clonality increased at ibrutinib response and stayed stable in sustained remission. At progression, however, it fell back toward baseline.

On this clone: Its antigen remains unidentified.

Produced via immunoSEQ multiplex PCR; TCRdb's table is partial and in-frame only. The sample records around 310,000 clones, roughly 79% being singletons. Per germline, CDR1 SGHNT and CDR2 YYREEE (reference sequence). This CDR3 region has 13 residues. V shed 0 bases and J shed 3 bases, with 3 bases lying between them. Source: PBMCs, taken before ibrutinib treatment. The chain joins TRBV5-4 to TRBJ2-2; D is unclear. The receptor's source is a human donor with chronic lymphocytic leukemia. CDR3 amino acids: CASSLGDTGELFF. The CDR3 bases are TGTGCCAGCAGCTTGGGGGACACCGGGGAGCTGTTTTTT.